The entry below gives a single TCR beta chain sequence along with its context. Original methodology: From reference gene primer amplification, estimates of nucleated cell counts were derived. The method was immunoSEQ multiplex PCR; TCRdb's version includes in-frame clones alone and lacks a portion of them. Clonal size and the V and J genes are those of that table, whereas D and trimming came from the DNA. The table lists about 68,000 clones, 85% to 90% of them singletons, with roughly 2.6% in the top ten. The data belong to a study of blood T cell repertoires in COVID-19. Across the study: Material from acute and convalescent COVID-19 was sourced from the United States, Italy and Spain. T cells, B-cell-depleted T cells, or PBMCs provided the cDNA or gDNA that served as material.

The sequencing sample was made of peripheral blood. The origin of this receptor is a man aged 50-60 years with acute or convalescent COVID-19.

CDR3 protein: CASSQDLGLAGTGELFF. In nucleotides, the CDR3 is TGTGCCAGCAGCCAAGATCTCGGCCTAGCGGGTACCGGGGAGCTGTTTTTT. This chain connects TRBV3-1 (or the pseudogene TRBV3-2) to TRBJ2-2; 8 positions match TRBD2. The CDR3 sequence is 17 residues long. In germline, CDR1 is LGHDT, CDR2 YNNKEL (reference sequence). The V segment lost 0 bases and the J segment 5 bases; nucleotides outside the gene matches: 8.